The clone carrying this TCR beta chain has at least ten counts. The antigen remains undetermined. Samples came from axillary lymph nodes draining the breast cancer. Trimming at V came to 4 bases and at J to 2 bases, leaving 5 bases not matched to a gene. CDR1 is SNHLY, CDR2 FYNNEI, per germline. This CDR3 has 15 amino acids. Each CDR3 protein is one row after TCRdb ran MiXCR on the multiplex PCR reads. The repertoire holds over 200,000 distinct CDR3 sequences, roughly 30% seen once, with about 1.4% in the top ten. This record comes from a study of breast tumors, draining lymph nodes, adjacent tissues. General study points: Data fit most tumor T cells coming from lymph node, expanding in tumor. Tumor TCR diversity was below lymph nodes but above nontumor tissue.

This chain uses TRBV2 with TRBJ2-7; 10 nucleotides align to TRBD2. This sequence was found in a female donor with breast cancer. Some clones in this sample may be carry-over from other donors' samples. The sequenced sample consisted of axillary lymph node tissue. The CDR3 region is CASSAQREGPYEQYF. In nucleotides, the CDR3 is TGTGCCAGCAGTGCCCAGCGGGAGGGCCCCTACGAGCAGTACTTC.